This T cell receptor beta chain stems from a study of glioma-infiltrating T cells. Study results and caveats: Gliomas, especially low-grade, showed above-expected tissue-blood divergence; non-neoplastic patients showed below.

This clonotype has more than one count but fewer than ten. As yet, its antigen is unknown. Using RNA template, CDR3s of TCR alpha and beta were amplified with iRepertoire arm-PCR. A single record per CDR3 protein comes from TCRdb applying MiXCR to the multiplex PCR reads. Of over 100,000 distinct CDR3 sequences in the sample, less than 30% were seen once. Trimming took 6 bases from V and 2 from J, leaving 18 bases between them. The germline V gene encodes CDR1 SQVTM and CDR2 ANQGSEA. There are 15 residues in the CDR3. The TCR was taken from a human donor with low-grade glioma or glioblastoma, undergoing nonglioma brain surgery, or in good health (not recorded which). Sequenced material: glioma tissue, nonneoplastic brain tissue, or PBMCs (not recorded which). The gene calls are TRBV29-1 and TRBJ2-3; D may match TRBD1 or TRBD2 (6 bases each). The DNA for the CDR3 is TGCAGCGTCGACAAAACGGGGGCCCCCACAGATACGCAGTATTTT. This sequence encodes CSVDKTGAPTDTQYF.